This T cell receptor (beta chain) was observed in a study of T-cell memory formation after mild COVID-19. One entry per CDR3 protein results from TCRdb running MiXCR on the 5' RACE reads. The sample lists some 490,000 distinct CDR3 sequences, 18% occurring once. A few counts support this clonotype. The sequencing sample was made of PBMCs or a T cell subset sorted from them (not recorded which). The TCR originated in an adult woman who had mild COVID-19 (a few samples of this study predate the infection). Cell type and time point are not known.

CDR3 DNA sequence: TGTGCCAGCAGTTACTCTGGTAGCGGGGCACAAGAGACCCAGTACTTC. This encodes CASSYSGSGAQETQYF. The chain employs TRBV6-2 or TRBV6-3 and TRBJ2-5, with 8 bases that match TRBD2. After removal of 0 bases from V and 2 bases from J, the junction contained 5 bases not matched to a gene. The CDR3 has 16 amino acids. The germline V gene has CDR1 MNHEY and CDR2 SVGEGT.